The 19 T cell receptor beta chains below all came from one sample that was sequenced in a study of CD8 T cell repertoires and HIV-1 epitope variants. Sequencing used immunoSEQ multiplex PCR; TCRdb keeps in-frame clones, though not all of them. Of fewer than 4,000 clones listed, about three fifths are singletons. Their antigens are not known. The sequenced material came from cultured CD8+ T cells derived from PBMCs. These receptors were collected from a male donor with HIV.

The CDR3 DNA reads TGTGCCAGTAGTAACGACTACGAGCAGTACTTC. Its protein product is CASSNDYEQYF. This chain links TRBV19 with TRBJ2-7; D not certain. The CDR3 has 11 residues. Between the trimmed V and J ends, which lost 4 bases and 3 bases, there was a span of 4 bases. Per germline, CDR1 LNHDA and CDR2 SQIVND (reference sequence). Combining the CDR3 with reference TRBV19 and TRBJ2-7 gives the whole variable domain DGGITQSPKYLFRKEGQNVTLSCEQNLNHDAMYWYRQDPGQGLRLIYYSQIVNDFQKGDIAEGYSVSREKKESFPLTVTSAQKNPTAFYLCASSNDYEQYFGPGTRLTVT.

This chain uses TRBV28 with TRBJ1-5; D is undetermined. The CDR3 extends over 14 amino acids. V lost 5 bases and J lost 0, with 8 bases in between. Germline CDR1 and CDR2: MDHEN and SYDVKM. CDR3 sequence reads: CASSPSSSNQPQHF. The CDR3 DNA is TGTGCCAGCAGTCCCTCGAGTAGCAATCAGCCCCAGCATTTT.

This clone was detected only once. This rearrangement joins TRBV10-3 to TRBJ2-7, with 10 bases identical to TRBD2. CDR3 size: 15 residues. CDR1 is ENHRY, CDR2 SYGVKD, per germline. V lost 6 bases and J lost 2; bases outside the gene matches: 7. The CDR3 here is CAISSSGSSAYEQYF. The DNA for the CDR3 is TGTGCCATCAGCTCTAGCGGGAGTTCAGCCTACGAGCAGTACTTC.

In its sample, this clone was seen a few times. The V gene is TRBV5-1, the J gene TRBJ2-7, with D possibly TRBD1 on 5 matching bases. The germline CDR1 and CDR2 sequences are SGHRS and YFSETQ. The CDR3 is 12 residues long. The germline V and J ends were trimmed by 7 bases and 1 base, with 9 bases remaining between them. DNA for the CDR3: TGCGCCAGCGAAGGGGATTCCTACGAGCAGTACTTC. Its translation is CASEGDSYEQYF.

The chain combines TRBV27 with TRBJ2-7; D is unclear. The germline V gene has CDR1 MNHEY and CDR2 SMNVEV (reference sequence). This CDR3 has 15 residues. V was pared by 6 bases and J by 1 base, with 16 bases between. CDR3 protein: CASSPEGRLSYEQYF. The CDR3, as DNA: TGTGCCAGCAGCCCAGAAGGCAGGCTGTCCTACGAGCAGTACTTC.

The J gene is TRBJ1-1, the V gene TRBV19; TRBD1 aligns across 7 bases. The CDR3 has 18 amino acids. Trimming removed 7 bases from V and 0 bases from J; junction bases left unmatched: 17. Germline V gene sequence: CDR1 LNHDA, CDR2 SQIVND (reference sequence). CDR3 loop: CASTPPRRQGWMNTEAFF. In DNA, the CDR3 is TGTGCCAGTACTCCGCCCCGGCGACAGGGATGGATGAACACTGAAGCTTTCTTT.

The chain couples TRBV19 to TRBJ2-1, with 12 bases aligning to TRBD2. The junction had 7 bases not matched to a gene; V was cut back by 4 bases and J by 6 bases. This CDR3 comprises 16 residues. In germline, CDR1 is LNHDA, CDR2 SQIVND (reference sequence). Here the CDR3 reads CASSTWTSGTPNEQFF. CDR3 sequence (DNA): TGTGCCAGTAGTACGTGGACTAGCGGGACCCCCAATGAGCAGTTCTTC.

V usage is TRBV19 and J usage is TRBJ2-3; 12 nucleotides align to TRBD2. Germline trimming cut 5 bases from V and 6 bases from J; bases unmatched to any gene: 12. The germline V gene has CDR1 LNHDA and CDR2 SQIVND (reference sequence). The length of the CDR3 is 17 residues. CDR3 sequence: CASSLVGLAGGPDTQYF. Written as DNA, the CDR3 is TGTGCCAGTAGTCTCGTCGGGCTAGCGGGAGGGCCCGATACGCAGTATTTT.

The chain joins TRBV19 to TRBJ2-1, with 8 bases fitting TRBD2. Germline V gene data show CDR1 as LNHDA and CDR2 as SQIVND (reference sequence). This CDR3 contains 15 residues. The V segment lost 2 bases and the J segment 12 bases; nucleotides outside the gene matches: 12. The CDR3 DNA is TGTGCCAGTAGTATAAGCCCGACAGCGGGAGTTGTGCAGTTCTTC. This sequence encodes CASSISPTAGVVQFF.

This chain's CDR3 is CASSQGAFPYEQYF. The DNA for the CDR3 is TGTGCCAGCTCACAGGGGGCATTCCCCTACGAGCAGTACTTC. V is TRBV18 and J is TRBJ2-7; 7 positions match TRBD1. Trimming cost V 4 bases and J 2 bases; bases outside gene matches: 5. CDR3 length: 14 residues. Germline V lookup: CDR1 KGHSH, CDR2 LQKENI.

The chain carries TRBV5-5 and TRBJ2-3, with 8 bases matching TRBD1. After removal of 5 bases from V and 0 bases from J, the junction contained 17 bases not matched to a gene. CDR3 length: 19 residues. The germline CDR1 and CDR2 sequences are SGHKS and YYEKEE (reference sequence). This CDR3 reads CASSLLPGQGAESTDTQYF. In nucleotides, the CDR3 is TGTGCCAGCAGTCTTCTTCCCGGTCAGGGGGCGGAAAGCACAGATACGCAGTATTTT.

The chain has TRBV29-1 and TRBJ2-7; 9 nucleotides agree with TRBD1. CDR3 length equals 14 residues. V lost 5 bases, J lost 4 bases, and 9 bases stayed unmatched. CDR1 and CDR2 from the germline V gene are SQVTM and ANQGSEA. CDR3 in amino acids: CSVLLGTGLYEQYF. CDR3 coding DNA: TGCAGCGTTTTGCTCGGGACAGGGTTGTACGAGCAGTACTTC.

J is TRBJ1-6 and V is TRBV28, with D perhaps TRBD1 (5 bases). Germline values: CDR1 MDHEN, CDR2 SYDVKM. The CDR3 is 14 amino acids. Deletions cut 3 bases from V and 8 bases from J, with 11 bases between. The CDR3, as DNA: TGTGCCAGCAGTTTGCGAGGGGATGATTCACCCCTCCACTTT. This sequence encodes CASSLRGDDSPLHF.

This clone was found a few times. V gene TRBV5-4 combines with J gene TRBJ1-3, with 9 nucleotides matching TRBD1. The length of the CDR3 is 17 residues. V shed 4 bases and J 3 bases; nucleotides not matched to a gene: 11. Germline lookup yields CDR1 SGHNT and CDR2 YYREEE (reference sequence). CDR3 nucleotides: TGTGCCAGCAGCGCGCTGGACAGGGGAGTCGGTGGAAACACCATATATTTT. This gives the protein CASSALDRGVGGNTIYF.

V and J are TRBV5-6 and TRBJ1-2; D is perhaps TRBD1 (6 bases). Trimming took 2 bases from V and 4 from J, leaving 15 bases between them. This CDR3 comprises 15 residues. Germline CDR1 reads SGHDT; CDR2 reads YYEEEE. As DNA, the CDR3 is TGTGCCAGCAGCTTCGAGCAGGGGTTGGTCTATGGCTACACCTTC. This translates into CASSFEQGLVYGYTF.

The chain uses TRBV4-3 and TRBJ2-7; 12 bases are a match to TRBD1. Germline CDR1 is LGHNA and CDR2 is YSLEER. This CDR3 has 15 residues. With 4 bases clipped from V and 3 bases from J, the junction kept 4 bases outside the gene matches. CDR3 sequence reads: CASSPGTGGFYEQYF. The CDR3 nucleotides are TGCGCCAGCAGCCCTGGGACAGGGGGCTTCTACGAGCAGTACTTC.

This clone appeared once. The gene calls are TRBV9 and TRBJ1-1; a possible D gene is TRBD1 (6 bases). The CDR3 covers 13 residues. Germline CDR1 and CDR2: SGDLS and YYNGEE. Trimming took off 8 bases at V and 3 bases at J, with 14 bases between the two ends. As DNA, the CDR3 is TGTGCCAGTTCCAGGGGAATGGACACTGAAGCTTTCTTT. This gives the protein CASSRGMDTEAFF.

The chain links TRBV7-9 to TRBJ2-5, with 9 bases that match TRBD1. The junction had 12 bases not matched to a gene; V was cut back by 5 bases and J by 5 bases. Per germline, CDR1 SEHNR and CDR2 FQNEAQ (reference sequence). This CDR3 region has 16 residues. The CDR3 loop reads CASSGEGTGQRETQYF. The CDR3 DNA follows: TGTGCCAGCAGCGGGGAGGGGACAGGGCAGAGGGAGACCCAGTACTTC.

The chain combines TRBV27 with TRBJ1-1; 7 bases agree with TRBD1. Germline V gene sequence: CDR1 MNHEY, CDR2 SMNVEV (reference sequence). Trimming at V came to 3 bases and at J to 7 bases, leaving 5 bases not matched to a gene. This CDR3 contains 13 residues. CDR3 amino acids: CASSLTGLGEAFF. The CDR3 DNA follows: TGTGCCAGCAGTTTGACAGGGTTAGGTGAAGCTTTCTTT.